A selection of T cell receptor beta chains follows, all from one sample in a study of blood T cell repertoires in COVID-19. Assay used: immunoSEQ multiplex PCR; TCRdb lists only in-frame clones, some missing. Here the sample spans 150,000 to 170,000 clones, roughly 89% being singletons. Sequencing was performed on peripheral blood. All receptors derive from a man in his forties or fifties with acute or convalescent COVID-19. The CDR3 runs from the conserved cysteine through the conserved F or W. D genes are given only for firm matches. Size is omitted from some rows. Given values are once, few, many or a class for expanded clones.

D gene: -
V gene: TRBV28
clone size: -
J gene: TRBJ1-3
CDR3 protein: CASNFQGGGNTIYF
CDR3 DNA: TGTGCCAGCAACTTTCAGGGTGGAGGAAACACCATATATTTT

D gene: TRBD2
V gene: TRBV30
clone size: -
J gene: TRBJ2-1
CDR3 protein: CAWSVGLAGGSEQFF
CDR3 DNA: TGTGCCTGGAGTGTGGGGCTAGCGGGAGGGAGTGAGCAGTTCTTC

D gene: TRBD1
V gene: TRBV7-2
clone size: -
J gene: TRBJ1-6
CDR3 protein: CASSSGTGHNSPLHF
CDR3 DNA: TGTGCCAGCAGCTCTGGGACAGGGCATAATTCACCCCTCCACTTT

D gene: -
V gene: TRBV28
clone size: -
J gene: TRBJ1-6
CDR3 protein: CASISQYNSPLHF
CDR3 DNA: TGTGCCAGCATAAGTCAGTATAATTCACCCCTCCACTTT

D gene: -
V gene: TRBV18
clone size: -
J gene: TRBJ2-5
CDR3 protein: CASSRLGGGPQETQYF
CDR3 DNA: TGTGCCAGCTCTCGACTAGGAGGAGGGCCTCAAGAGACCCAGTACTTC

D gene: -
V gene: TRBV6-5
clone size: -
J gene: TRBJ2-1
CDR3 protein: CASSYGLANEQFF
CDR3 DNA: TGTGCCAGCAGTTACGGTCTAGCCAATGAGCAGTTCTTC

D gene: -
V gene: TRBV27
clone size: -
J gene: TRBJ2-1
CDR3 protein: CASSLSRGNKQFF
CDR3 DNA: TGTGCCAGCAGTTTATCCAGGGGCAATAAGCAGTTCTTC

D gene: -
V gene: TRBV3-1/TRBV3-2
clone size: -
J gene: TRBJ2-4
CDR3 protein: CASSQDLAAQNIQYF
CDR3 DNA: TGTGCCAGCAGCCAAGATCTGGCTGCCCAAAACATTCAGTACTTC

D gene: TRBD2
V gene: TRBV6-5
clone size: -
J gene: TRBJ2-1
CDR3 protein: CASRALAGGEDEQFF
CDR3 DNA: TGTGCCAGCAGGGCTTTAGCGGGGGGGGAGGATGAGCAGTTCTTC

D gene: -
V gene: TRBV24-1
clone size: -
J gene: TRBJ1-4
CDR3 protein: CATRRGPNEKLFF
CDR3 DNA: TGTGCCACCCGTAGGGGCCCTAATGAAAAACTGTTTTTT

D gene: -
V gene: TRBV4-1
clone size: -
J gene: TRBJ1-5
CDR3 protein: CASSQGVGHSNQPQHF
CDR3 DNA: TGCGCCAGCAGCCAAGGGGTGGGGCATAGTAATCAGCCCCAGCATTTT

D gene: TRBD1
V gene: TRBV3-1/TRBV3-2
clone size: -
J gene: TRBJ1-2
CDR3 protein: CASSQQTGVYGYTF
CDR3 DNA: TGTGCCAGCAGCCAACAAACAGGGGTCTATGGCTACACCTTC

D gene: -
V gene: TRBV29-1
clone size: -
J gene: TRBJ1-2
CDR3 protein: CSVEERGGYTF
CDR3 DNA: TGCAGCGTTGAGGAGCGGGGCGGCTACACCTTC

D gene: TRBD1
V gene: TRBV10-1
clone size: -
J gene: TRBJ2-2
CDR3 protein: CASSDNRGHAGGELFF
CDR3 DNA: TGCGCCAGCAGTGATAACAGGGGGCATGCTGGCGGGGAGCTGTTTTTT

D gene: TRBD2
V gene: TRBV4-2
clone size: -
J gene: TRBJ2-1
CDR3 protein: CASSPLAGERDEQFF
CDR3 DNA: TGTGCCAGCAGCCCCCTAGCGGGCGAAAGGGATGAGCAGTTCTTC

D gene: -
V gene: TRBV3-1/TRBV3-2
clone size: -
J gene: TRBJ2-2
CDR3 protein: CASSQEGAAHTGELFF
CDR3 DNA: TGTGCCAGCAGCCAAGAGGGGGCCGCGCACACCGGGGAGCTGTTTTTT

D gene: TRBD1
V gene: TRBV24-1
clone size: -
J gene: TRBJ1-2
CDR3 protein: CATSDSGGWDYGYTF
CDR3 DNA: TGTGCCACCAGTGACTCAGGGGGCTGGGACTATGGCTACACCTTC

D gene: TRBD1
V gene: TRBV10-3
clone size: -
J gene: TRBJ2-5
CDR3 protein: CAISESGQGKETQYF
CDR3 DNA: TGTGCCATCAGTGAGTCTGGACAGGGAAAAGAGACCCAGTACTTC

D gene: TRBD2
V gene: TRBV4-2
clone size: -
J gene: TRBJ2-3
CDR3 protein: CASSQEGLAGPSTDTQYF
CDR3 DNA: TGTGCCAGCAGCCAAGAGGGACTAGCGGGGCCTAGCACAGATACGCAGTATTTT

D gene: -
V gene: TRBV29-1
clone size: -
J gene: TRBJ2-7
CDR3 protein: CSVDQGHEQYF
CDR3 DNA: TGCAGCGTTGATCAGGGGCACGAGCAGTACTTC

D gene: TRBD1
V gene: TRBV10-3
clone size: few
J gene: TRBJ1-2
CDR3 protein: CAISDRGVGYGYTF
CDR3 DNA: TGTGCCATCTCCGACAGGGGAGTAGGGTATGGCTACACCTTC

D gene: -
V gene: TRBV4-2
clone size: -
J gene: TRBJ1-6
CDR3 protein: CASSQGSESSPLHF
CDR3 DNA: TGTGCCAGCAGCCAAGGATCTGAGAGTTCACCCCTCCACTTT

D gene: -
V gene: TRBV5-4
clone size: -
J gene: TRBJ2-5
CDR3 protein: CASGLLDKETQYF
CDR3 DNA: TGTGCCAGCGGACTACTTGATAAAGAGACCCAGTACTTC

D gene: TRBD1
V gene: TRBV7-2
clone size: -
J gene: TRBJ1-2
CDR3 protein: CASSLYLGQGGGGYTF
CDR3 DNA: TGTGCCAGCAGCTTATACCTGGGACAGGGGGGAGGTGGCTACACCTTC

D gene: -
V gene: TRBV7-9
clone size: once
J gene: TRBJ1-4
CDR3 protein: CASSLVSTGEDEKLFF
CDR3 DNA: TGTGCCAGCAGCTTGGTTTCTACAGGTGAAGATGAAAAACTGTTTTTT

D gene: TRBD2
V gene: TRBV28
clone size: -
J gene: TRBJ2-5
CDR3 protein: CASSLYGTSGGETQYF
CDR3 DNA: TGTGCCAGCAGTTTATATGGGACTAGCGGAGGTGAGACCCAGTACTTC

D gene: -
V gene: TRBV9
clone size: -
J gene: TRBJ2-1
CDR3 protein: CASTGLLNEQFF
CDR3 DNA: TGTGCCAGCACCGGACTCCTCAATGAGCAGTTCTTC

D gene: -
V gene: TRBV14
clone size: -
J gene: TRBJ2-1
CDR3 protein: CASSLRDWSNEQFF
CDR3 DNA: TGTGCCAGCAGCCTACGGGACTGGTCGAATGAGCAGTTCTTC

D gene: TRBD1
V gene: TRBV2
clone size: -
J gene: TRBJ2-3
CDR3 protein: CASRGRGQAYTDTQYF
CDR3 DNA: TGTGCCAGCAGGGGCCGAGGACAGGCATACACAGATACGCAGTATTTT

D gene: -
V gene: TRBV6-5
clone size: -
J gene: TRBJ2-7
CDR3 protein: CASSYPRAGTYEQYF
CDR3 DNA: TGTGCCAGCAGTTACCCGCGGGCCGGAACCTACGAGCAGTACTTC

D gene: TRBD1
V gene: TRBV9
clone size: few
J gene: TRBJ1-2
CDR3 protein: CASSGGQQPNYGYTF
CDR3 DNA: TGTGCCAGCAGCGGGGGACAGCAACCCAACTATGGCTACACCTTC

D gene: TRBD1
V gene: TRBV5-6
clone size: once
J gene: TRBJ2-4
CDR3 protein: CASSVRDRGAKNIQYF
CDR3 DNA: TGTGCCAGCAGCGTCCGGGACAGGGGGGCCAAAAACATTCAGTACTTC

D gene: -
V gene: TRBV6-2/TRBV6-3
clone size: -
J gene: TRBJ1-2
CDR3 protein: CASSKGSRGGYTF
CDR3 DNA: TGTGCCAGCAGTAAGGGCAGCAGGGGAGGCTACACCTTC

D gene: -
V gene: TRBV7-8
clone size: -
J gene: TRBJ1-2
CDR3 protein: CASSLNMEPNGYTF
CDR3 DNA: TGTGCCAGCAGCTTAAACATGGAGCCGAATGGCTACACCTTC

D gene: -
V gene: TRBV4-3
clone size: once
J gene: TRBJ2-1
CDR3 protein: CASSQDRGWDNEQFF
CDR3 DNA: TGCGCCAGCAGCCAAGATCGGGGTTGGGACAATGAGCAGTTCTTC

D gene: TRBD1
V gene: TRBV11-2
clone size: -
J gene: TRBJ1-3
CDR3 protein: CASSRLQDRGPGNTIYF
CDR3 DNA: TGTGCCAGCAGCCGCCTTCAGGACAGGGGACCTGGAAACACCATATATTTT

D gene: -
V gene: TRBV27
clone size: -
J gene: TRBJ1-5
CDR3 protein: CASRRGRNQPQHF
CDR3 DNA: TGTGCCAGCAGAAGGGGCCGCAATCAGCCCCAGCATTTT

D gene: -
V gene: TRBV27
clone size: -
J gene: TRBJ1-6
CDR3 protein: CASSPYADSYNSPLHF
CDR3 DNA: TGTGCCAGCAGTCCCTACGCCGACTCCTATAATTCACCCCTCCACTTT

D gene: -
V gene: TRBV14
clone size: -
J gene: TRBJ1-2
CDR3 protein: CASSQDHRLNGYTF
CDR3 DNA: TGTGCCAGCAGCCAAGATCATAGACTAAATGGCTACACCTTC

D gene: -
V gene: TRBV3-1/TRBV3-2
clone size: -
J gene: TRBJ1-6
CDR3 protein: CASSQDSSPYNSPLHF
CDR3 DNA: TGTGCCAGCAGCCAAGATTCGTCCCCTTATAATTCACCCCTCCACTTT

D gene: -
V gene: TRBV6-5
clone size: -
J gene: TRBJ1-5
CDR3 protein: CASSERENQPQHF
CDR3 DNA: TGTGCCAGCAGCGAGAGGGAAAATCAGCCCCAGCATTTT

D gene: TRBD2
V gene: TRBV4-2
clone size: -
J gene: TRBJ2-3
CDR3 protein: CASSHPGTSGGRTDTQYF
CDR3 DNA: TGTGCCAGCAGCCATCCCGGGACTAGCGGGGGTCGCACAGATACGCAGTATTTT

D gene: TRBD2
V gene: TRBV7-9
clone size: -
J gene: TRBJ2-7
CDR3 protein: CASSPRGGVHEQYF
CDR3 DNA: TGTGCCAGCAGCCCGCGGGGGGGCGTACACGAGCAGTACTTC

D gene: -
V gene: TRBV7-2
clone size: -
J gene: TRBJ2-1
CDR3 protein: CASSRRQAAGYNEQFF
CDR3 DNA: TGTGCCAGCAGCAGGCGGCAGGCAGCAGGGTACAATGAGCAGTTCTTC

D gene: TRBD1
V gene: TRBV7-2
clone size: -
J gene: TRBJ1-1
CDR3 protein: CASSLLGRGLTEAFF
CDR3 DNA: TGTGCCAGCAGCTTATTAGGCAGGGGGTTGACTGAAGCTTTCTTT

D gene: TRBD1
V gene: TRBV15
clone size: -
J gene: TRBJ1-2
CDR3 protein: CATSRDSGSGQGDGYTF
CDR3 DNA: TGTGCCACCAGCAGAGATTCTGGATCGGGACAGGGAGATGGCTACACCTTC

D gene: TRBD1
V gene: TRBV29-1
clone size: once
J gene: TRBJ1-2
CDR3 protein: CSVADRGLYYNYGYTF
CDR3 DNA: TGCAGCGTTGCTGACAGGGGCCTTTATTATAACTATGGCTACACCTTC

D gene: -
V gene: TRBV7-2
clone size: -
J gene: TRBJ2-7
CDR3 protein: CASSPPQAYEQYF
CDR3 DNA: TGTGCCAGCAGCCCCCCACAGGCCTACGAGCAGTACTTC

D gene: TRBD1
V gene: TRBV28
clone size: -
J gene: TRBJ2-7
CDR3 protein: CASSPLTGESVQYF
CDR3 DNA: TGTGCCAGCAGTCCCCTGACAGGGGAGTCGGTGCAGTACTTC

D gene: -
V gene: TRBV7-3
clone size: -
J gene: TRBJ1-1
CDR3 protein: CASSLTGVGGTEAFF
CDR3 DNA: TGTGCCAGCAGCTTAACAGGGGTTGGTGGCACTGAAGCTTTCTTT

D gene: TRBD1
V gene: TRBV10-2
clone size: -
J gene: TRBJ1-3
CDR3 protein: CASSLLDRLSGNTIYF
CDR3 DNA: TGCGCCAGCAGCCTCTTGGACAGGCTCTCTGGAAACACCATATATTTT

D gene: -
V gene: TRBV5-1
clone size: -
J gene: TRBJ1-1
CDR3 protein: CASSSGISRGNTEAFF
CDR3 DNA: TGCGCCAGCAGCTCCGGAATCTCCCGGGGAAACACTGAAGCTTTCTTT

D gene: TRBD2
V gene: TRBV4-1
clone size: -
J gene: TRBJ2-5
CDR3 protein: CASSRGGSLQETQYF
CDR3 DNA: TGCGCCAGCAGCCGAGGCGGGAGCCTACAAGAGACCCAGTACTTC

D gene: -
V gene: TRBV6-2/TRBV6-3
clone size: -
J gene: TRBJ2-2
CDR3 protein: CASSSGSWAGELFF
CDR3 DNA: TGTGCCAGCAGTTCAGGGTCGTGGGCCGGGGAGCTGTTTTTT

D gene: -
V gene: TRBV3-1/TRBV3-2
clone size: -
J gene: TRBJ1-2
CDR3 protein: CASSQDIQYYGYTF
CDR3 DNA: TGTGCCAGCAGCCAAGACATACAGTACTATGGCTACACCTTC

D gene: TRBD1
V gene: TRBV5-4
clone size: few
J gene: TRBJ1-2
CDR3 protein: CASSLRSTGADGYTF
CDR3 DNA: TGTGCCAGCAGCTTGCGGTCCACAGGGGCCGATGGCTACACCTTC

D gene: -
V gene: TRBV5-4
clone size: -
J gene: TRBJ2-7
CDR3 protein: CASSFLSYEQYF
CDR3 DNA: TGTGCCAGCAGCTTCCTTTCCTACGAGCAGTACTTC